This T cell receptor (beta chain) was found in a study of T cell repertoires and HLA-DP antigens. Overall study: Transduced HeLa cells presented HLA-DP to CD4+ T cells.

With regard to this clone: Its antigen is as yet unknown.

The germline V gene has CDR1 LNHDA and CDR2 SQIVND (reference sequence). This CDR3 region has 14 residues. Germline trimming cut 5 bases from V and 1 base from J; bases unmatched to any gene: 3. Method: immunoSEQ multiplex PCR; TCRdb's copy keeps in-frame clones and lacks some. The sample carries around 100,000 clones, 80% to 95% recorded once. The sequence came from a woman in her late teens or twenties in good health and CMV-seronegative. The specimen sequenced was CD4+ T cells from PBMCs. V is TRBV19 and J is TRBJ2-3, with 7 bases fitting TRBD2. The chain's CDR3 is CASSFLAGTDTQYF. CDR3 nucleotide sequence: TGTGCCAGTAGTTTCCTAGCGGGCACAGATACGCAGTATTTT. Supplemented by reference TRBV19 and TRBJ2-3, the full variable domain reads DGGITQSPKYLFRKEGQNVTLSCEQNLNHDAMYWYRQDPGQGLRLIYYSQIVNDFQKGDIAEGYSVSREKKESFPLTVTSAQKNPTAFYLCASSFLAGTDTQYFGPGTRLTVL.